The present entry profiles one TCR beta chain with its context. This entry belongs to a study of blood T cell repertoires in COVID-19. Overall study: T cells, B-cell-depleted T cells, or PBMCs supplied cDNA or gDNA.

Seattle's enrolled individuals joined amid active infection and were then monitored longitudinally. TCRdb's copy holds only in-frame clones and misses some; the assay was immunoSEQ multiplex PCR. The data show approximately 170,000 clones, approximately 84% seen once. The V and J ends lost 5 bases and 6 bases, in that order; junction bases with no gene match: 7. Germline V gene data show CDR1 as KGHSH and CDR2 as LQKENI. The CDR3 covers 15 residues. The receptor comes from a woman older than 75 with COVID-19, enrolled during active disease. This chain uses TRBV18 with TRBJ2-2, with TRBD1 identical over 9 bases. The sample consisted of peripheral blood. The DNA of the CDR3 is TGTGCCAGCTCAACGGGACAGGGTACGTCCGGGGAGCTGTTTTTT. Residues: CASSTGQGTSGELFF. The full variable domain, rest sourced from reference TRBV18 and TRBJ2-2, is NAGVMQNPRHLVRRRGQEARLRCSPMKGHSHVYWYRQLPEEGLKFMVYLQKENIIDESGMPKERFSAEFPKEGPSILRIQQVVRGDSAAYFCASSTGQGTSGELFFGEGSRLTVL.